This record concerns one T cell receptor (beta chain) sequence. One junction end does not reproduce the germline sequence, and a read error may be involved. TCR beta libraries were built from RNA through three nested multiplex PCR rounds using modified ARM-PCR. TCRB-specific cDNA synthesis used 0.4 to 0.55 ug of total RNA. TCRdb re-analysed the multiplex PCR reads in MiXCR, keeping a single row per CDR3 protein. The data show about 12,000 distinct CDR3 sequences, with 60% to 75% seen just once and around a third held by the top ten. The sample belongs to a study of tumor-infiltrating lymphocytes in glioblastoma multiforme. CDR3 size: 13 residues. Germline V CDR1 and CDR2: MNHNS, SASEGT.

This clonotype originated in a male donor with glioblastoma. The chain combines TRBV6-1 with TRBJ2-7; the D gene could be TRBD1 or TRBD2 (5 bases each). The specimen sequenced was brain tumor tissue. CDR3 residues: CACSSGTNYEQCF. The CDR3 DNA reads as TGTGCCTGCAGTTCCGGGACCAACTACGAGCAGTGCTTC.